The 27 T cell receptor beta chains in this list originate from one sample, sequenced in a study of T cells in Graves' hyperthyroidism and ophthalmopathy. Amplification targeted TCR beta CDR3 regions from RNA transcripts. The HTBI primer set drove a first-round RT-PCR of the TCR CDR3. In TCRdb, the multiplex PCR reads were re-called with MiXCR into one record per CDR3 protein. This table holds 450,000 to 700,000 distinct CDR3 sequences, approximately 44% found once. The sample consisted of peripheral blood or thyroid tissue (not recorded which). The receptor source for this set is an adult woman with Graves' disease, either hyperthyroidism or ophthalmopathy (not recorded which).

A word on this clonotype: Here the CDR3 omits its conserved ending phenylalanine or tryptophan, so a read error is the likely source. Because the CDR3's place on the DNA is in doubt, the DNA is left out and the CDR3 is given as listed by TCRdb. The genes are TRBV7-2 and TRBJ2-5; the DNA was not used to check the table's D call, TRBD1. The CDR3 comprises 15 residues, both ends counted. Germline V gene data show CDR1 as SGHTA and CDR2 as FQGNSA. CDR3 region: CASSLDRTHGYTFGS.

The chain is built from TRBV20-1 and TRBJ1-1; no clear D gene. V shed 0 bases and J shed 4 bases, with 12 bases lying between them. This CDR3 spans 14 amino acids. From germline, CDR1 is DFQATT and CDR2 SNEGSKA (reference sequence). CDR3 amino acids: CSARETRSGTEAFF. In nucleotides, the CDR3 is TGCAGTGCTAGAGAGACTAGATCTGGCACTGAAGCTTTCTTT.

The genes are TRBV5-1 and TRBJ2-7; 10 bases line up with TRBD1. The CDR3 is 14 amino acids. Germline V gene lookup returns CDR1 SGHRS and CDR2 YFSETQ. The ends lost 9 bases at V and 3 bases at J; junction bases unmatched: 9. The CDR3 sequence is CATKPGQGLYEQYF. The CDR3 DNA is TGCGCCACCAAACCGGGACAGGGGCTCTACGAGCAGTACTTC.

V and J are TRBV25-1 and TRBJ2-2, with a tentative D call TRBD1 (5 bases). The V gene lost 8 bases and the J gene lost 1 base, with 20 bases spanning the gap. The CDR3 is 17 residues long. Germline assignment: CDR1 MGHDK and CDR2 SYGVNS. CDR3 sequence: CASLGWVTAKNTGELFF. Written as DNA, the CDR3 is TGTGCCAGCCTCGGGTGGGTGACAGCGAAGAACACCGGGGAGCTGTTTTTT.

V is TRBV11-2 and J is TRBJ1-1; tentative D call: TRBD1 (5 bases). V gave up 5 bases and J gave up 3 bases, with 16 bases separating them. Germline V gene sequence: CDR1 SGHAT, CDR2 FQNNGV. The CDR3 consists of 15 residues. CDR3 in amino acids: CASSRILGTYTEAFF. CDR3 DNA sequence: TGTGCCAGCAGCCGCATCCTTGGGACCTACACTGAAGCTTTCTTT.

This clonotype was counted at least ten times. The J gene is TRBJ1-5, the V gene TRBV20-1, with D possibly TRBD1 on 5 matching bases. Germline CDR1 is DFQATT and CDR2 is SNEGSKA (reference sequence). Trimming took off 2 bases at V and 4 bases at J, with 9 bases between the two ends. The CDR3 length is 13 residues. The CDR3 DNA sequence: TGCAGTGCTAGAACGGGGGGGAATCAGCCCCAGCATTTT. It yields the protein CSARTGGNQPQHF.

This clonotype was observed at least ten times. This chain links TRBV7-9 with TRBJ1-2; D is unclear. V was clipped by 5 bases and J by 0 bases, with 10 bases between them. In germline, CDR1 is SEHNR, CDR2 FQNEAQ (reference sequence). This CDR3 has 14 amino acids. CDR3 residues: CASSARTANYGYTF. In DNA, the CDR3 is TGTGCCAGCAGCGCCAGGACGGCTAACTATGGCTACACCTTC.

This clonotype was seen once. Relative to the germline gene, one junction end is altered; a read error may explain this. The CDR3 loop reads CASSQVARGNSPLHF. DNA for the CDR3: TGCGCCAGCAGCCAAGTGGCCAGGGGTAATTCACCCCTCCACTTT. J is TRBJ1-6 and V is TRBV7-2; D perhaps matches TRBD1 (6 bases). Germline-derived CDR1 and CDR2 are SGHTA and FQGNSA. The CDR3 totals 15 residues.

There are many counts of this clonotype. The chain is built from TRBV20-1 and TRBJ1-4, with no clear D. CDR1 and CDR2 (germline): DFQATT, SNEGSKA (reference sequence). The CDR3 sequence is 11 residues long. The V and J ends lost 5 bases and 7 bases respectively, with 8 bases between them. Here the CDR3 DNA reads TGCAGTGCTCTCAGGAGTGAAAAACTGTTTTTT. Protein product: CSALRSEKLFF.

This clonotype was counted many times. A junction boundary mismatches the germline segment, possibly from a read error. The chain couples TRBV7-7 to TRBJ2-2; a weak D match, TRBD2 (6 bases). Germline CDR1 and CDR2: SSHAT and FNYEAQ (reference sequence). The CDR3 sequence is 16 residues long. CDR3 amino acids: CASSPRAGSGTGELFF. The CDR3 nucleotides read TGTGCTAGCAGTCCGCGTGCGGGGTCGGGGACCGGGGAGCTGTTTTTT.

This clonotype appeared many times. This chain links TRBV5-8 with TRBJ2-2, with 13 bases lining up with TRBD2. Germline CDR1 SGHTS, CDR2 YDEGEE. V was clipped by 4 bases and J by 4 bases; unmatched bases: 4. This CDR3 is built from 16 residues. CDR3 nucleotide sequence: TGTGCCAGCAGCCAGGGGACTAGCGGGACCACCGGGGAGCTGTTTTTT. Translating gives CASSQGTSGTTGELFF. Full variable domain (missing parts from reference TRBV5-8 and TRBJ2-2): EAGVTQSPTHLIKTRGQQATLRCSPISGHTSVYWYQQALGLGLQFLLWYDEGEERNRGNFPPRFSGRQFPNYSSELNVNALELEDSALYLCASSQGTSGTTGELFFGEGSRLTVL.

The CDR3 sequence is CASSQQTGGHYGYTF. DNA for the CDR3: TGTGCCAGCAGCCAGCAGACAGGGGGGCACTATGGCTACACCTTC. This chain uses TRBV4-2 with TRBJ1-2; 9 bases align to TRBD1. Germline CDR1 and CDR2: LGHNA and YNFKEQ. V lost 3 bases and J lost 3; bases outside the gene matches: 5. The CDR3 totals 15 residues.

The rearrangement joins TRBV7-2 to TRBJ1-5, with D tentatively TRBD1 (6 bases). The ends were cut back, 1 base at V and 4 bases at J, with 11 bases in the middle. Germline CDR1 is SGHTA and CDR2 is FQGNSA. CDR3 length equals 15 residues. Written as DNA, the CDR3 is TGTGCCAGCAGCTTAGGGGGGCAGAGAAATCAGCCCCAGCATTTT. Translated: CASSLGGQRNQPQHF.

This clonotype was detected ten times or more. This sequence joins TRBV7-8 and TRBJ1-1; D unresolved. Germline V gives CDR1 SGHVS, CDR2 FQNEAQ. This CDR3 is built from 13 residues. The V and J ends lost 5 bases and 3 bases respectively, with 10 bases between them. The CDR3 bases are TGTGCCAGCAGCACGTTGGCGGACACTGAAGCTTTCTTT. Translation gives CASSTLADTEAFF.

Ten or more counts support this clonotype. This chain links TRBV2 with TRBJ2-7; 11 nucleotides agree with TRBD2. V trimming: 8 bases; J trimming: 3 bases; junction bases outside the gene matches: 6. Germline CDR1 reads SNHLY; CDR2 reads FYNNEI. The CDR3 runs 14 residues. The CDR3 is CASAGLAGLYEQYF. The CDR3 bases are TGTGCCAGCGCCGGACTAGCGGGCCTCTACGAGCAGTACTTC.

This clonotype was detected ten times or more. The CDR3 nucleotides read TGCAGTGCTAGAGGGGTCATTCACTACGAGCAGTACTTC. Its translation: CSARGVIHYEQYF. J is TRBJ2-7 and V is TRBV20-1, with D unclear. The V gene's germline CDR1 is DFQATT and CDR2 SNEGSKA (reference sequence). The CDR3 runs to 13 residues. V was trimmed by 1 base and J by 3 bases, leaving 10 bases between them.

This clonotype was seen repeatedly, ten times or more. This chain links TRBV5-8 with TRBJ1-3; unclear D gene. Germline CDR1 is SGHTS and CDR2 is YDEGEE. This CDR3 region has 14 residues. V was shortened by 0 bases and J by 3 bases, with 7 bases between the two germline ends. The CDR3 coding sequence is TGTGCCAGCAGCTTGGTCGGGGATGGAAACACCATATATTTT. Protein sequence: CASSLVGDGNTIYF.

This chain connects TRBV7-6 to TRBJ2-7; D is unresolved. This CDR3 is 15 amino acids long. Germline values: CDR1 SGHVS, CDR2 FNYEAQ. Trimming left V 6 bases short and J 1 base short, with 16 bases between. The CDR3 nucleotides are TGTGCCAGCAGTTTGGGCAGTTTCTTTTCCTACGAGCAGTACTTC. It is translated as CASSLGSFFSYEQYF.

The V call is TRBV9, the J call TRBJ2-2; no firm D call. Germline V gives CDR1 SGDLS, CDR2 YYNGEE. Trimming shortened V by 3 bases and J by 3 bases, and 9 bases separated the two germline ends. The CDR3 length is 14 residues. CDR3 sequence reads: CASSARVYTGELFF. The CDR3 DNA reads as TGTGCCAGCAGCGCCCGGGTTTACACCGGGGAGCTGTTTTTT.

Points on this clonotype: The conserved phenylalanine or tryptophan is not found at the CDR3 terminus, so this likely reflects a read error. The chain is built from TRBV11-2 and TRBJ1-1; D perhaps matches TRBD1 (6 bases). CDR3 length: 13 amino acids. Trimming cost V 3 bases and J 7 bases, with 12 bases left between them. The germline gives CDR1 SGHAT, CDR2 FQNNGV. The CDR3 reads CASSLDRGIEAFL. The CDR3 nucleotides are TGTGCCAGCAGCTTGGACAGAGGTATTGAAGCTTTCTTA.

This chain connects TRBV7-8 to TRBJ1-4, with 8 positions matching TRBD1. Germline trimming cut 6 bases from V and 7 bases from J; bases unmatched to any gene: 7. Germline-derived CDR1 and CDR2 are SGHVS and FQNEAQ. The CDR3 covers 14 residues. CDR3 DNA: TGTGCCAGCAGACTATACAGGGGGGGTGAAAAACTGTTTTTT. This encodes CASRLYRGGEKLFF.

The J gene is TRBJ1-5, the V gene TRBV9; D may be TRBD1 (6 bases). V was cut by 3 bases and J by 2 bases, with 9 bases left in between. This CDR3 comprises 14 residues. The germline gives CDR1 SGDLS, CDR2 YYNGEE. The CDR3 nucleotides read TGTGCCAGCAGCGGGACAGCTGGCAATCAGCCCCAGCATTTT. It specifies CASSGTAGNQPQHF.

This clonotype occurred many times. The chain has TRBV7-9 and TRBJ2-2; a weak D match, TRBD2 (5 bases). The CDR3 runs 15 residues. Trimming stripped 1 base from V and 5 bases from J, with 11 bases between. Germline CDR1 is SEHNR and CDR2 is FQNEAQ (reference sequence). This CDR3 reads CASSLERFDTGELFF. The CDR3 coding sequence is TGTGCCAGCAGCTTAGAGCGGTTTGATACCGGGGAGCTGTTTTTT.

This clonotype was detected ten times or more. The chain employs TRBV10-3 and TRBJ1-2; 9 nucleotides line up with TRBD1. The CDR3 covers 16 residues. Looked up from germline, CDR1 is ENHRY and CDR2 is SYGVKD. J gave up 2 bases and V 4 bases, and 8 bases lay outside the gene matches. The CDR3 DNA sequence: TGTGCCATCAGTGCCCCGGGACAGGGTTTCAACTATGGCTACACCTTC. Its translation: CAISAPGQGFNYGYTF.

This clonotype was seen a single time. The CDR3 spells CASGPTARDNQPQHF. The CDR3 nucleotides are TGTGCCAGCGGGCCGACTGCAAGAGACAATCAGCCCCAGCATTTT. The chain has TRBV7-6 and TRBJ1-5; D remains unclear. Trimming left V 8 bases short and J 3 bases short, with 17 bases between. Germline values: CDR1 SGHVS, CDR2 FNYEAQ. The CDR3 covers 15 residues.

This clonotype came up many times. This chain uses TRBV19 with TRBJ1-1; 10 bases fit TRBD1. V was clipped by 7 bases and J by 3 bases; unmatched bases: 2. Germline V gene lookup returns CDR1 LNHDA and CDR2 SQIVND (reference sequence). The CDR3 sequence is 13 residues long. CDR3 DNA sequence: TGTGCCAGTACCGGGACAGGGGACACTGAAGCTTTCTTT. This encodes CASTGTGDTEAFF. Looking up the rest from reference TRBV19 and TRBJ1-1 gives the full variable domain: DGGITQSPKYLFRKEGQNVTLSCEQNLNHDAMYWYRQDPGQGLRLIYYSQIVNDFQKGDIAEGYSVSREKKESFPLTVTSAQKNPTAFYLCASTGTGDTEAFFGQGTRLTVV.

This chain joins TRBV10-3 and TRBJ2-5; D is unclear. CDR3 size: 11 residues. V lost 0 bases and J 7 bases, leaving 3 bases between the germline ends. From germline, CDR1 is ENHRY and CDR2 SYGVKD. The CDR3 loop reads CAISESGTQYF. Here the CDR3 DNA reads TGTGCCATCAGTGAGTCGGGGACCCAGTACTTC.